The 20 T cell receptor beta chains listed next were all sequenced from one sample in a study of T cells in Graves' hyperthyroidism and ophthalmopathy. TCR beta CDR3 region amplification was performed from RNA transcripts. TCR CDR3 regions were first amplified by RT-PCR with HTBI primers. One entry per CDR3 protein, called by TCRdb with MiXCR from the multiplex PCR reads. This table has around 400,000 distinct CDR3 sequences, about 15% appearing once. The sample comprised blood. The source is an older woman with Graves' ophthalmopathy.

This clonotype was detected only a few times. The chain couples TRBV29-1 to TRBJ2-7; 11 nucleotides match TRBD2. Germline CDR1 is SQVTM and CDR2 is ANQGSEA. V lost 5 bases, J lost 4 bases, and 4 bases stayed unmatched. The CDR3 is 13 residues long. CDR3 residues: CSVLAGGRYEQYF. As DNA, the CDR3 is TGCAGCGTTTTAGCGGGAGGGCGGTACGAGCAGTACTTC.

This clonotype was counted between two and nine times. A much larger clone is a single base away; this may be a read error. This chain joins TRBV2 and TRBJ2-7; D possibly matches TRBD1 or TRBD2 (6 bases each). The V end was cut by 2 bases, the J end by 0 bases, with 11 bases between. Germline V gives CDR1 SNHLY, CDR2 FYNNEI. This CDR3 is built from 15 residues. The CDR3 sequence: CASSERGACSYEQYF. The CDR3 DNA reads as TGTGCCAGCAGTGAAAGGGGGGCTTGCTCCTACGAGCAGTACTTC. The full variable domain, completed using reference TRBV2 and TRBJ2-7, is EPEVTQTPSHQVTQMGQEVILRCVPISNHLYFYWYRQILGQKVEFLVSFYNNEISEKSEIFDDQFSVERPDGSNFTLKIRSTKLEDSAMYFCASSERGACSYEQYFGPGTRLTVT.

This clonotype has at least ten counts. The rearrangement joins TRBV12-3 or TRBV12-4 to TRBJ2-1, with D possibly being TRBD1 (5 bases). The V gene lost 6 bases and the J gene lost 4 bases, with 16 bases spanning the gap. CDR3 size: 15 residues. The CDR3 loop is CASRRRGAPYNEQFF. The DNA of the CDR3 is TGTGCCAGCAGACGTAGGGGCGCGCCTTACAATGAGCAGTTCTTC.

This clonotype has a count of ten or more. The rearrangement joins TRBV28 to TRBJ2-3; D is possibly TRBD2 (5 bases). The CDR3 contains 17 residues. Germline assignment: CDR1 MDHEN and CDR2 SYDVKM. Between the trimmed V and J ends, which lost 3 bases and 0 bases, there was a span of 16 bases. The CDR3 protein is CASSLRLFQRSTDTQYF. Written as DNA, the CDR3 is TGTGCCAGCAGTTTGAGACTATTCCAGCGCAGCACAGATACGCAGTATTTT.

The chain carries TRBV27 and TRBJ2-2, with D maybe TRBD2 (5 bases). With 2 bases removed from V and 0 bases from J, the gap between germline ends came to 10 bases. The CDR3 sequence is 16 residues long. Germline CDR1 and CDR2: MNHEY and SMNVEV (reference sequence). CDR3: CASSLRLATNTGELFF. The CDR3 DNA sequence: TGTGCCAGCAGTTTAAGGCTAGCTACGAACACCGGGGAGCTGTTTTTT.

A remark on this clonotype: The conserved phenylalanine or tryptophan is not found at the CDR3 terminus, so this likely reflects a read error. The genes are TRBV28 and TRBJ2-7, with unresolved D. The germline V gene encodes CDR1 MDHEN and CDR2 SYDVKM. This CDR3 region has 14 residues. V was cut by 2 bases and J by 4 bases, with 12 bases left in between. This chain's CDR3 is CASSLVNRWYEQYL. The CDR3 DNA sequence: TGTGCCAGCAGTTTAGTAAATAGATGGTACGAGCAGTACCTC.

This chain uses TRBV9 with TRBJ2-2; D is uncertain. Trimming left V 0 bases short and J 2 bases short, with 5 bases between. Looked up from germline, CDR1 is SGDLS and CDR2 is YYNGEE. The CDR3 extends over 14 amino acids. CDR3 in amino acids: CASSVAANTGELFF. The CDR3 DNA reads as TGTGCCAGCAGCGTAGCCGCCAACACCGGGGAGCTGTTTTTT.

The table lists this clonotype with a few counts. This rearrangement joins TRBV6-1 to TRBJ2-3, with no clear D. With 2 bases removed from V and 4 bases from J, the gap between germline ends came to 13 bases. The CDR3 contains 15 residues. CDR1 MNHNS and CDR2 SASEGT come from the germline V gene. CDR3 sequence (DNA): TGTGCCAGCAGTGAATATTCCGGGTACGCAGATACGCAGTATTTT. Residues: CASSEYSGYADTQYF.

Many counts were recorded for this clonotype. This chain connects TRBV7-9 to TRBJ2-1; TRBD2 might be the D (5 bases). Trimming cost V 5 bases and J 6 bases, with 8 bases left between them. There are 12 residues in the CDR3. In germline, CDR1 is SEHNR, CDR2 FQNEAQ (reference sequence). CDR3 sequence: CASSPSFNEQFF. The CDR3 region has the DNA TGTGCCAGCAGCCCTAGCTTCAATGAGCAGTTCTTC.

Only a few counts were recorded for this clonotype. The rearrangement links TRBV4-1 to TRBJ2-2, with 8 positions matching TRBD1. Losses at the gene ends were 0 bases for V and 6 bases for J; bases not matched to a gene: 6. The CDR3 runs to 16 residues. In germline, CDR1 is MGHRA, CDR2 YSYEKL. The CDR3 protein is CASSQDLGRGPGELFF. Written as DNA, the CDR3 is TGCGCCAGCAGCCAAGATTTGGGCAGGGGGCCCGGGGAGCTGTTTTTT.

This clonotype was recorded many times. The chain has TRBV7-3 and TRBJ2-1, with 10 nucleotides matching TRBD2. The germline CDR1 and CDR2 sequences are SGHTA and FQGTGA. V dropped 5 bases and J dropped 12; count of bases not matched to a gene: 16. CDR3 length: 16 residues. The CDR3 DNA reads as TGTGCCAGCAGCCCCAAGAGCGGGAGGGCCCCTACGGGGCAGTTCTTC. Its protein is CASSPKSGRAPTGQFF. The variable domain in full, completed from reference TRBV7-3 and TRBJ2-1, reads GAGVSQTPSNKVTEKGKYVELRCDPISGHTALYWYRQSLGQGPEFLIYFQGTGAADDSGLPNDRFFAVRPEGSVSTLKIQRTERGDSAVYLCASSPKSGRAPTGQFFGPGTRLTVL.

V is TRBV2 and J is TRBJ1-6; D gene unclear. This CDR3 spans 15 amino acids. CDR1 and CDR2 (germline): SNHLY, FYNNEI. The V gene lost 1 base and the J gene lost 7 bases, with 11 bases spanning the gap. The CDR3 loop is CASSEEIVPNSPLHF. The CDR3 coding sequence is TGTGCCAGCAGTGAAGAAATCGTCCCCAATTCACCCCTCCACTTT.

This clonotype was seen repeatedly, ten times or more. The chain couples TRBV18 to TRBJ1-6, with 7 positions matching TRBD1. V lost 3 bases and J lost 6; bases outside the gene matches: 5. The germline gives CDR1 KGHSH, CDR2 LQKENI. CDR3 length: 15 amino acids. This CDR3 is CASSPAGQRNSPLHF. The DNA for the CDR3 is TGTGCCAGCTCACCCGCGGGACAGCGTAATTCACCCCTCCACTTT.

This clonotype was seen a handful of times. The V and J genes are TRBV9 and TRBJ1-1; 9 bases agree with TRBD1. V was clipped by 3 bases and J by 7 bases; unmatched bases: 7. This CDR3 is 14 amino acids long. The V gene's germline CDR1 is SGDLS and CDR2 YYNGEE. The CDR3 sequence: CASSDRDRVSEAFF. CDR3 nucleotides: TGTGCCAGCAGCGATAGGGACAGGGTTAGTGAAGCTTTCTTT.

The sample holds many counts of this clonotype. The rearrangement joins TRBV27 to TRBJ2-3, with 11 bases aligning to TRBD1. The CDR3 covers 13 residues. V lost 10 bases and J lost 4; bases outside the gene matches: 4. Germline V gene data show CDR1 as MNHEY and CDR2 as SMNVEV (reference sequence). CDR3 region: CAIGQGAADTQYF. The CDR3 DNA follows: TGTGCCATCGGACAGGGGGCGGCAGATACGCAGTATTTT.

This chain links TRBV3-1 with TRBJ1-6; 7 nucleotides align to TRBD1. There are 16 residues in the CDR3. The junction had 8 bases not matched to a gene; V was cut back by 5 bases and J by 4 bases. Germline V CDR1 and CDR2: LGHDT, YNNKEL (reference sequence). CDR3 in DNA: TGTGCCAGCAGCATCCCCGGACAGGCTTATAATTCACCCCTCCACTTT. Protein sequence: CASSIPGQAYNSPLHF. The variable domain in full, with the rest retrieved from reference TRBV3-1 and TRBJ1-6, is DTAVSQTPKYLVTQMGNDKSIKCEQNLGHDTMYWYKQDSKKFLKIMFSYNNKELIINETVPNRFSPKSPDKAHLNLHINSLELGDSAVYFCASSIPGQAYNSPLHFGNGTRLTVT.

This clonotype was seen ten or more times. The chain combines TRBV2 with TRBJ2-4, with 8 bases lining up with TRBD2. CDR3 length: 16 amino acids. The V and J ends lost 6 bases and 0 bases, in that order; junction bases with no gene match: 7. Germline values: CDR1 SNHLY, CDR2 FYNNEI. This CDR3 reads CASRETSGIAKNIQYF. As DNA, the CDR3 is TGTGCCAGCAGGGAAACTAGCGGAATAGCCAAAAACATTCAGTACTTC.

The CDR3 spells CASTPRRGVVQPQHF. The DNA of the CDR3 is TGTGCCAGCACCCCCCGGAGGGGAGTGGTGCAGCCCCAGCATTTT. The V gene is TRBV9, the J gene TRBJ1-5; TRBD1 might be the D (5 bases). Looked up from germline, CDR1 is SGDLS and CDR2 is YYNGEE. The CDR3 is 15 amino acids. The germline V and J ends were trimmed by 6 bases and 7 bases, with 20 bases remaining between them.

This clonotype was seen ten or more times. This CDR3 is CASSLAGRPQETQYF. The CDR3 DNA is TGTGCCAGCAGCTTGGCGGGCAGACCCCAAGAGACCCAGTACTTC. The chain is built from TRBV5-8 and TRBJ2-5; D remains ambiguous. CDR1 and CDR2 (germline): SGHTS, YDEGEE. The V and J ends lost 0 bases and 1 base respectively, with 10 bases between them. This CDR3 spans 15 amino acids. The variable domain in full, completed from reference TRBV5-8 and TRBJ2-5, reads EAGVTQSPTHLIKTRGQQATLRCSPISGHTSVYWYQQALGLGLQFLLWYDEGEERNRGNFPPRFSGRQFPNYSSELNVNALELEDSALYLCASSLAGRPQETQYFGPGTRLLVL.

The chain combines TRBV20-1 with TRBJ2-2; D tentatively reads TRBD1 or TRBD2 (7 bases each). CDR3 size: 14 residues. Germline V gene sequence: CDR1 DFQATT, CDR2 SNEGSKA (reference sequence). V was trimmed by 3 bases and J by 6 bases, leaving 14 bases between them. The CDR3 here is CSARWQGGAGELFF. DNA for the CDR3: TGCAGTGCTAGGTGGCAGGGGGGGGCCGGGGAGCTGTTTTTT.